Presented here are 9 T cell receptor beta chains from one specimen sequenced in a study of regulatory and conventional T cells in RAG deficiency. Profiled with immunoSEQ multiplex PCR; TCRdb holds only in-frame clones, not every one. The sample consists of 34,000 or so clones, about 89% of them appearing once. These data are also associated with another study on regulatory T cells. As reported in that work: Primers: 52 TRBV forward and 13 TRBJ reverse.

The specimen was CD8+ T cells sorted from blood. The receptors derive from a human donor in good health.

V usage is TRBV5-1 and J usage is TRBJ1-4, with 7 positions matching TRBD1. The germline V gene has CDR1 SGHRS and CDR2 YFSETQ. This CDR3 spans 15 amino acids. With V trimmed by 2 bases and J by 7 bases, 8 bases remained unmatched. The CDR3 is CASSLTTGWSEKLFF. In DNA, the CDR3 is TGCGCCAGCAGCTTAACGACAGGGTGGAGTGAAAAACTGTTTTTT.

The J gene is TRBJ2-7, the V gene TRBV6-5; no clear D gene. CDR1 is MNHEY, CDR2 SVGAGI, per germline. Trimming pared 2 bases from V and 4 bases from J, leaving 6 bases between. The CDR3 has 12 amino acids. The CDR3 reads CASSYRGYEQYF. Written as DNA, the CDR3 is TGTGCCAGCAGTTACCGCGGTTACGAGCAGTACTTC.

This clone was recorded only once. This sequence joins TRBV5-1 and TRBJ2-1; a possible D gene is TRBD1 (7 bases). This CDR3 spans 17 amino acids. Deletions cut 1 base from V and 3 bases from J, with 17 bases between. Germline CDR1 and CDR2: SGHRS and YFSETQ. The CDR3 reads CASSLFYRQGLYNEQFF. For the CDR3, the DNA is TGCGCCAGCAGCTTGTTTTATAGACAGGGACTCTACAATGAGCAGTTCTTC.

V and J are TRBV7-3 and TRBJ1-1, with D unclear. The CDR3 covers 13 residues. Germline CDR1 SGHTA, CDR2 FQGTGA. Trimming took 2 bases from V and 4 from J, leaving 8 bases between them. CDR3 nucleotides: TGTGCCAGCAGCTTACAGCATGGCACTGAAGCTTTCTTT. This codes for CASSLQHGTEAFF. Using reference TRBV7-3 and TRBJ1-1 for the parts outside the CDR3, the full variable domain is GAGVSQTPSNKVTEKGKYVELRCDPISGHTALYWYRQSLGQGPEFLIYFQGTGAADDSGLPNDRFFAVRPEGSVSTLKIQRTERGDSAVYLCASSLQHGTEAFFGQGTRLTVV.

The rearrangement uses TRBV5-5 and TRBJ1-1; D gene ambiguous. Trimming stripped 0 bases from V and 0 bases from J, with 6 bases between. The germline CDR1 and CDR2 sequences are SGHKS and YYEKEE (reference sequence). The CDR3 sequence is 14 residues long. The DNA of the CDR3 is TGTGCCAGCAGCTTGGTGGTCTTGAACACTGAAGCTTTCTTT. Translation: CASSLVVLNTEAFF.

This chain connects TRBV5-1 to TRBJ2-3; possibly TRBD1 or TRBD2 for D (5 bases each). The CDR3 length is 14 residues. Trimming stripped 4 bases from V and 5 bases from J, with 14 bases between. Germline-derived CDR1 and CDR2 are SGHRS and YFSETQ. CDR3 sequence reads: CASSKGAREDTQYF. As DNA, the CDR3 is TGCGCCAGCAGCAAAGGGGCCCGGGAAGATACGCAGTATTTT.

This clone was observed a single time. This chain joins TRBV5-1 and TRBJ1-2, with a tentative D call TRBD1 (6 bases). This CDR3 has 15 amino acids. Trimming stripped 0 bases from V and 4 bases from J, with 13 bases between. CDR1 and CDR2 (germline): SGHRS, YFSETQ. The CDR3 DNA sequence: TGCGCCAGCAGCTTGGTCTCAGGGGCCGGCTATGGCTACACCTTC. As protein: CASSLVSGAGYGYTF. Filled out from reference TRBV5-1 and TRBJ1-2, the complete variable domain reads KAGVTQTPRYLIKTRGQQVTLSCSPISGHRSVSWYQQTPGQGLQFLFEYFSETQRNKGNFPGRFSGRQFSNSRSEMNVSTLELGDSALYLCASSLVSGAGYGYTFGSGTRLTVV.

This chain uses TRBV6-1 with TRBJ2-3, with D possibly TRBD2 on 6 matching bases. Germline CDR1 reads MNHNS; CDR2 reads SASEGT. CDR3 size: 15 residues. The ends were cut back, 9 bases at V and 2 bases at J, with 18 bases in the middle. The CDR3 DNA reads as TGTGCCAGTGGAGGGGAAGAGGGCCCCACAGATACGCAGTATTTT. Protein product: CASGGEEGPTDTQYF.

V gene TRBV29-1 combines with J gene TRBJ2-7; D may be TRBD1 (5 bases). V was pared by 1 base and J by 4 bases, with 17 bases between. The CDR3 runs 15 residues. Germline V gives CDR1 SQVTM, CDR2 ANQGSEA. CDR3: CSVEGPGLGQYEQYF. CDR3 in DNA: TGCAGCGTTGAAGGCCCTGGGCTGGGGCAATACGAGCAGTACTTC.